The present T cell receptor (beta chain) was sequenced within a study of patients and donors after allogeneic stem cell transplantation (dated by TCRdb to about 2020). This clonotype was observed many times. What this receptor recognizes is not known. Base-call qualities are not available, and no considerably larger clone is one nucleotide away. The library relied on RT-PCR. Instrument used: NextSeq 550. TCRdb took the public reads, trimmed them with fastp at Q25, ran MiXCR for clone calling and kept in-frame beta chains. Each entry merges the rows of one CDR3 protein and shows their most common DNA and genes. Here the sample has roughly 960,000 distinct CDR3 sequences; 18% occur a single time. Around 5.5% of the sample rests with the top ten. Via the germline V gene, CDR1 is SGHRS and CDR2 YFSETQ. V is cut by 6 bases and J by 0 bases, and the space between the germline ends is 10 bases. Spanning cysteine to phenylalanine, the CDR3 consists of 14 amino acids. CDR3 DNA is the only sequence kept; it has 42 bases, read in frame from the first base.

Source material: blood, either unsorted or a sorted T cell fraction (not recorded which). This receptor was identified in a human donor who was either an allogeneic HSCT recipient or a stem cell or donor lymphocyte infusion donor (not recorded which). It is not recorded whose cells these are; they may come from a transplant donor. The chain joins TRBV5-1 to TRBJ2-1; TRBD2 is a possible D gene, resting on 5 matching bases. The nucleotide sequence is TGCGCCAGCAAGCGGCTAACCTCCTACAATGAGCAGTTCTTC. It codes for CASKRLTSYNEQFF.